This TCR beta chain was identified in a study of Graves' ophthalmopathy and Graves' hyperthyroidism. This clonotype was detected ten times or more. Amplifying from RNA transcripts, the study obtained TCR beta CDR3 regions. First-round RT-PCR with HTBI primers preceded a second-round multiplex PCR. TCRdb fed the multiplex PCR reads into MiXCR, producing one record per CDR3 protein. The profile shows some 400,000 distinct CDR3 sequences, approximately 16% of them singletons. Germline-derived CDR1 and CDR2 are DFQATT and SNEGSKA (reference sequence). The CDR3 runs to 15 residues. Trimming cost V 3 bases and J 0 bases; bases outside gene matches: 7.

Material: peripheral blood. This sequence was found in a woman aged 18 to 35 with Graves' ophthalmopathy. The chain is built from TRBV20-1 and TRBJ1-1; 7 nucleotides align to TRBD1. CDR3 residues: CSASTPRGMNTEAFF. The CDR3 DNA is TGCAGTGCTAGTACTCCCAGGGGGATGAACACTGAAGCTTTCTTT.